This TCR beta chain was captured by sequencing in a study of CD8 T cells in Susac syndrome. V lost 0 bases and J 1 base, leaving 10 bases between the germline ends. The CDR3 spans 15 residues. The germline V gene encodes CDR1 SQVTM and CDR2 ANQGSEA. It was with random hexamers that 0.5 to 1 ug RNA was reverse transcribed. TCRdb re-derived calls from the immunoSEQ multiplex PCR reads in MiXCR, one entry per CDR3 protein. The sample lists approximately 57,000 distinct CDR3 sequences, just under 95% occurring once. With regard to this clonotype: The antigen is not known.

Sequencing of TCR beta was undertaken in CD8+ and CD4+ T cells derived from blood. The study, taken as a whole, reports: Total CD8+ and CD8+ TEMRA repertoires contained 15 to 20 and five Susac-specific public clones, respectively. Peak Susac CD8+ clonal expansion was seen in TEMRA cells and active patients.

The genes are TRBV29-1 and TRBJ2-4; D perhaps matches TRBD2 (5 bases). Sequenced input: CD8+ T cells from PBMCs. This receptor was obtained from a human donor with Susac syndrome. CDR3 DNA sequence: TGCAGCGTTGAAGATCGGGATTTCGCCAAAAACATTCAGTACTTC. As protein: CSVEDRDFAKNIQYF.